Shown below are 19 T cell receptor beta chains from a single sample sequenced in a study of PD-1 blockade in mismatch repair-deficient tumors. Using immunoSEQ multiplex PCR, the repertoire was profiled, and TCRdb retains in-frame clones only, with some absent. Among more than 40,000 clones, around 80% were seen once, and the ten largest hold around 3.4%. Sequences were derived from peripheral blood, sampled 4 weeks after starting pembrolizumab. The receptors stem from an adult with mismatch repair-deficient cancer.

The chain has TRBV4-1 and TRBJ2-2; D possibly corresponds to TRBD2 (6 bases). CDR1 is MGHRA and CDR2 is YSYEKL in the germline V gene. This CDR3 has 17 residues. V shed 2 bases and J shed 2 bases, with 15 bases lying between them. As DNA, the CDR3 is TGCGCCAGCAGCCAAAAGTCGGGACTCTATAACACCGGGGAGCTGTTTTTT. The encoded protein is CASSQKSGLYNTGELFF.

The chain couples TRBV11-3 to TRBJ2-7; 13 nucleotides align to TRBD2. Germline V gene data show CDR1 as SGHNT and CDR2 as YENEEA. The CDR3 covers 14 residues. The V gene end was trimmed by 5 bases and the J gene end by 7 bases; junction bases not matched to a gene: 5. The CDR3 DNA reads TGTGCCAGCAGCATCGGGACTAGCGGGACAGAGCAGTACTTC. Translated, it gives CASSIGTSGTEQYF.

The J gene is TRBJ1-2, the V gene TRBV7-9, with a tentative D call TRBD1 (5 bases). V was trimmed by 2 bases and J by 4 bases, leaving 14 bases between them. The germline V gene has CDR1 SEHNR and CDR2 FQNEAQ (reference sequence). This CDR3 comprises 15 residues. The CDR3 here is CASSLIFRESYGYTF. The CDR3 DNA reads as TGTGCCAGCAGCTTAATATTCAGGGAGAGCTATGGCTACACCTTC.

This clone has only a few counts. The chain uses TRBV9 and TRBJ2-1; TRBD2 matches 7 bases. The CDR3 is 15 residues long. Germline CDR1 is SGDLS and CDR2 is YYNGEE. Trimming cost V 4 bases and J 5 bases; bases outside gene matches: 9. The CDR3 region has the DNA TGTGCCAGCAGCAGAAGAGCGGGGAGGGACAATGAGCAGTTCTTC. Translation gives CASSRRAGRDNEQFF. Together with reference TRBV9 and TRBJ2-1, the CDR3 gives the full variable domain: DSGVTQTPKHLITATGQRVTLRCSPRSGDLSVYWYQQSLDQGLQFLIQYYNGEERAKGNILERFSAQQFPDLHSELNLSSLELGDSALYFCASSRRAGRDNEQFFGPGTRLTVL.

The rearrangement uses TRBV5-6 and TRBJ2-7; TRBD1 aligns across 8 bases. V dropped 0 bases and J dropped 4; count of bases not matched to a gene: 18. This CDR3 region has 19 residues. Germline V gene data show CDR1 as SGHDT and CDR2 as YYEEEE. This CDR3 reads CASSLGVDRVSLTLYEQYF. CDR3 DNA sequence: TGTGCCAGCAGCTTGGGTGTGGACAGGGTTTCGTTAACCCTGTACGAGCAGTACTTC.

The V gene is TRBV7-8, the J gene TRBJ2-3; 14 nucleotides align to TRBD2. The CDR3 totals 18 residues. Looked up from germline, CDR1 is SGHVS and CDR2 is FQNEAQ. After removal of 0 bases from V and 0 bases from J, the junction contained 2 bases not matched to a gene. The CDR3 is CASSLATSGRGSTDTQYF. CDR3 sequence (DNA): TGTGCCAGCAGCTTAGCGACTAGCGGGAGGGGCAGCACAGATACGCAGTATTTT.

The chain has TRBV19 and TRBJ1-2; 9 nucleotides line up with TRBD1. The CDR3 length is 14 residues. Germline CDR1 LNHDA, CDR2 SQIVND (reference sequence). J gave up 7 bases and V 5 bases, and 8 bases lay outside the gene matches. CDR3 bases: TGTGCCAGTAGTCCCCTAGGGACAGGGCTTGGCTACACCTTC. It translates to CASSPLGTGLGYTF.

J is TRBJ2-7 and V is TRBV7-9; 13 bases map to TRBD2. The CDR3 consists of 14 residues. Germline CDR1 SEHNR, CDR2 FQNEAQ (reference sequence). V shed 4 bases and J 6 bases; nucleotides not matched to a gene: 3. The CDR3 reads CASSYTSGRAEQYF. DNA for the CDR3: TGTGCCAGCAGCTATACTAGCGGGAGGGCCGAGCAGTACTTC.

The V and J genes are TRBV27 and TRBJ2-1; no definite D call. In germline, CDR1 is MNHEY, CDR2 SMNVEV (reference sequence). This CDR3 comprises 16 residues. Trimming stripped 0 bases from V and 3 bases from J, with 12 bases between. The CDR3 region is CASSLSQLTYYNEQFF. As DNA, the CDR3 is TGTGCCAGCAGTTTATCGCAGTTAACATACTACAATGAGCAGTTCTTC.

The chain combines TRBV7-3 with TRBJ2-3; a possible D gene is TRBD1 (5 bases). The CDR3 has 14 amino acids. With 5 bases removed from V and 1 base from J, the gap between germline ends came to 10 bases. Germline CDR1 reads SGHTA; CDR2 reads FQGTGA. The CDR3 nucleotides are TGTGCCAGCAGCGCCGGACAAGGCACAGATACGCAGTATTTT. This codes for CASSAGQGTDTQYF. Based on the CDR3 plus reference TRBV7-3 and TRBJ2-3, the full variable domain is GAGVSQTPSNKVTEKGKYVELRCDPISGHTALYWYRQSLGQGPEFLIYFQGTGAADDSGLPNDRFFAVRPEGSVSTLKIQRTERGDSAVYLCASSAGQGTDTQYFGPGTRLTVL.

V is TRBV2 and J is TRBJ2-1; D is ambiguous. The CDR3 is 14 residues long. Trimming took off 3 bases at V and 4 bases at J, with 10 bases between the two ends. Germline lookup yields CDR1 SNHLY and CDR2 FYNNEI. The CDR3 DNA is TGTGCCAGCAGTGACGGGCCAGGTTACAATGAGCAGTTCTTC. Its protein is CASSDGPGYNEQFF.

The rearrangement joins TRBV7-6 to TRBJ1-1; TRBD1 might be the D (6 bases). Germline CDR1 reads SGHVS; CDR2 reads FNYEAQ. Trimming shortened V by 5 bases and J by 4 bases, and 11 bases separated the two germline ends. The CDR3 loop spans 13 amino acids. Written as DNA, the CDR3 is TGTGCCAGCAGCATACAGGGAACCACTGAAGCTTTCTTT. This gives the protein CASSIQGTTEAFF. The full variable domain, with the rest looked up from reference TRBV7-6 and TRBJ1-1, is GAGVSQSPRYKVTKRGQDVALRCDPISGHVSLYWYRQALGQGPEFLTYFNYEAQQDKSGLPNDRFSAERPEGSISTLTIQRTEQRDSAMYRCASSIQGTTEAFFGQGTRLTVV.

The V call is TRBV7-6, the J call TRBJ2-3, with TRBD2 matching over 8 bases. Germline-derived CDR1 and CDR2 are SGHVS and FNYEAQ. The V and J ends lost 2 bases and 5 bases, in that order; junction bases with no gene match: 6. CDR3 size: 15 residues. The CDR3 region has the DNA TGTGCCAGCAGCTTAAGGCGGGAGGAAGGAGATACGCAGTATTTT. Residues: CASSLRREEGDTQYF.

The chain couples TRBV30 to TRBJ1-4; D unclear. CDR3 length: 14 amino acids. Trimming removed 2 bases from V and 8 bases from J, with 15 bases in between. CDR1 is GTSNPN, CDR2 SVGIG, per germline (reference sequence). For the CDR3, the DNA is TGTGCCTGGAGTAACACCCCCCGCAGAGAAAAACTGTTTTTT. Translating it yields CAWSNTPRREKLFF.

The chain joins TRBV7-2 to TRBJ2-7, with D maybe TRBD1 (5 bases). This CDR3 has 14 residues. CDR1 is SGHTA, CDR2 FQGNSA, per germline. V lost 1 base to trimming and J lost 2 bases, with 9 bases between them. The CDR3 nucleotides read TGTGCCAGCAGCTTAGTACAGGTCCCCTACGAGCAGTACTTC. Amino acid sequence: CASSLVQVPYEQYF.

This chain joins TRBV7-2 and TRBJ2-2; tentative D call: TRBD1 (5 bases). From germline, CDR1 is SGHTA and CDR2 FQGNSA. V gave up 8 bases and J gave up 2 bases, with 18 bases separating them. The CDR3 loop spans 16 amino acids. The CDR3 DNA follows: TGTGCCAGCGAAGGGGCCCTATTGAGTAACACCGGGGAGCTGTTTTTT. It yields the protein CASEGALLSNTGELFF.

The chain combines TRBV27 with TRBJ2-5; TRBD1 matches at 9 bases. Unmatched junction bases numbered 2, after V lost 5 bases and J lost 4 bases. This CDR3 comprises 13 residues. Looked up from germline, CDR1 is MNHEY and CDR2 is SMNVEV (reference sequence). CDR3 nucleotide sequence: TGTGCCAGCAGTAAGACAGGGGGAGAGACCCAGTACTTC. It is translated as CASSKTGGETQYF.

The V and J genes are TRBV4-1 and TRBJ2-1; TRBD1 matches at 9 bases. V was clipped by 0 bases and J by 7 bases; unmatched bases: 7. CDR3 length: 16 residues. In germline, CDR1 is MGHRA, CDR2 YSYEKL. CDR3 DNA sequence: TGCGCCAGCAGCCAAGACCGGGACAGGGTATGGAATGAGCAGTTCTTC. This translates into CASSQDRDRVWNEQFF.

This clone has only one observation. The chain employs TRBV6-9 and TRBJ2-2; 7 positions agree with TRBD1. V lost 5 bases to trimming and J lost 4 bases; unmatched junction nucleotides: 7. This CDR3 comprises 15 residues. Germline V gene lookup returns CDR1 MNHGY and CDR2 SVAAGI. CDR3 in DNA: TGTGCCAGCAGTGATCCGGGACAGAGCACCGGGGAGCTGTTTTTT. It specifies CASSDPGQSTGELFF.